The clone carrying this TCR beta chain was seen many times. Its antigen is unidentified. The record originates from a study of neurological immune-mediated disorders. Findings of the study overall: The highest TCR clonal expansion occurred in HTLV-1-associated myelopathy; multiple sclerosis fell below healthy controls.

It was by 5'RACE with 10-nucleotide random UMIs that the cDNA was made. TCRdb re-analysed the 5' RACE reads in MiXCR, keeping a single row per CDR3 protein. The sample lists tens of thousands of distinct CDR3 sequences, roughly 12% occurring once. There were approximately 900,000 CD4+ or CD8+ T cells used in the sorted libraries. This CDR3 spans 16 amino acids. Per the germline V gene, CDR1 is MNHEY and CDR2 is SMNVEV (reference sequence). V was trimmed by 4 bases and J by 9 bases, leaving 24 bases between them. The chain has TRBV27 and TRBJ1-2; D call uncertain. The source is a woman in her 30s with HTLV-1-associated myelopathy (HAM/TSP). The material sequenced was CD4+ T cells from blood. CDR3 loop: CASSSRRAADLWSYTF. The CDR3 DNA follows: TGTGCCAGCAGTTCGAGACGTGCAGCGGATCTATGGAGCTACACCTTC.